The 25 T cell receptor beta chains listed next were all sequenced from one sample in a study of CD8+CD57+ T cells in acquired aplastic anemia. The use of genomic DNA as template underpinned the TCR beta VDJ and CDR3 profiling. Each CDR3 protein gets one entry after TCRdb re-called the reads with MiXCR. Of over 150,000 distinct CDR3 sequences listed, approximately 48% are singletons. Patients included in sequencing had previously demonstrated CD8+CD57+ cell expansion by flow cytometry. Material for sequencing was sorted CD4+, CD8+, or CD8+CD57+ T cells (not recorded which) from PBMCs. These TCRs come from a human donor with aplastic anemia.

This chain links TRBV12-3 or TRBV12-4 with TRBJ1-2; TRBD1 matches at 8 bases. The CDR3 totals 15 residues. J gave up 4 bases and V 1 base, and 5 bases lay outside the gene matches. CDR3 residues: CASSLETGGIYGYTF. The CDR3, as DNA: TGTGCCAGCAGTTTAGAAACAGGGGGTATCTATGGCTACACCTTC.

In the case of this clonotype: The junction does not match germline at one end; this may be a read error. The chain uses TRBV2 and TRBJ1-3; D gene uncertain. The CDR3 covers 12 residues. CDR1 SNHLY and CDR2 FYNNEI come from the germline V gene. The DNA of the CDR3 is TGTGCCAGCAGTGTTTATGGAGACACCATATATTTT. It specifies CASSVYGDTIYF.

The table lists this clonotype with a few counts. The chain recombines TRBV12-5 with TRBJ2-1; 8 bases line up with TRBD2. The CDR3 totals 15 residues. The V gene end was trimmed by 7 bases and the J gene end by 5 bases; junction bases not matched to a gene: 10. Germline CDR1 LGHNT, CDR2 FRNRAP. The chain's CDR3 is CASAAPGGPHNEQFF. DNA of the CDR3: TGTGCTAGTGCCGCGCCGGGGGGGCCCCACAATGAGCAGTTCTTC.

The chain employs TRBV7-2 and TRBJ2-2; TRBD2 agrees at 7 bases. V trimming: 4 bases; J trimming: 7 bases; junction bases outside the gene matches: 0. In germline, CDR1 is SGHTA, CDR2 FQGNSA. This CDR3 is built from 12 residues. The CDR3 sequence: CASSWTSGELFF. The CDR3 coding sequence is TGTGCCAGCAGCTGGACTAGCGGGGAGCTGTTTTTT.

This chain connects TRBV7-8 to TRBJ1-1; perhaps TRBD1 as D (6 bases). The length of the CDR3 is 15 residues. V lost 5 bases to trimming and J lost 1 base, with 14 bases between them. CDR1 SGHVS and CDR2 FQNEAQ come from the germline V gene. The CDR3: CASSPNGGPNTEAFF. The CDR3 DNA is TGTGCCAGCAGCCCCAACGGGGGGCCGAACACTGAAGCTTTCTTT.

This clonotype occurred many times. The V and J genes are TRBV19 and TRBJ2-1; 9 bases align to TRBD1. CDR3 length: 16 residues. Germline-derived CDR1 and CDR2 are LNHDA and SQIVND (reference sequence). Trimming took 6 bases from V and 10 from J; bases not matched to a gene: 16. The CDR3 loop is CASSLLRTGVNREQFF. The CDR3 nucleotides read TGTGCCAGTAGCTTACTTCGGACAGGGGTAAACCGCGAGCAGTTCTTC.

V is TRBV7-3 and J is TRBJ2-6; D ambiguous. This CDR3 region has 17 residues. From germline, CDR1 is SGHTA and CDR2 FQGTGA. V was trimmed by 3 bases and J by 3 bases, leaving 15 bases between them. The CDR3 protein is CASSFLDTLGGANVLTF. In DNA form, the CDR3 reads TGTGCCAGCAGCTTCCTAGACACCTTGGGTGGGGCCAACGTCCTGACTTTC.

The table lists this clonotype with a few counts. The genes are TRBV7-2 and TRBJ2-3; 7 nucleotides line up with TRBD2. This CDR3 has 14 amino acids. After removal of 4 bases from V and 4 bases from J, the junction contained 5 bases not matched to a gene. Germline assignment: CDR1 SGHTA and CDR2 FQGNSA. CDR3 coding DNA: TGTGCCAGCAGCTCGCCCCGGGGGGCAGATACGCAGTATTTT. This encodes CASSSPRGADTQYF.

The J gene is TRBJ2-7, the V gene TRBV10-3, with a weak D call TRBD2 (6 bases). CDR1 and CDR2 from the germline V gene are ENHRY and SYGVKD. The length of the CDR3 is 16 residues. V lost 0 bases to trimming and J lost 0 bases, with 12 bases between them. Here the CDR3 reads CAISESGRESSYEQYF. CDR3 coding DNA: TGTGCCATCAGTGAGTCGGGACGGGAGAGCTCCTACGAGCAGTACTTC.

This clonotype was picked up many times. V gene TRBV2 combines with J gene TRBJ2-4; no clear D gene. From germline, CDR1 is SNHLY and CDR2 FYNNEI. CDR3 length: 13 residues. Trimming removed 7 bases at V and 6 bases at J, with 13 bases between. CDR3 sequence reads: CASKDGLGNIQYF. The CDR3 DNA reads as TGTGCCAGCAAGGACGGGCTGGGAAACATTCAGTACTTC.

The chain couples TRBV20-1 to TRBJ2-7; the D is unclear. Germline values: CDR1 DFQATT, CDR2 SNEGSKA (reference sequence). The CDR3 length is 14 residues. Trimming removed 1 base from V and 0 bases from J, with 10 bases in between. The CDR3 loop is CSARGHRNSYEQYF. For the CDR3, the DNA is TGCAGTGCTAGAGGACACCGAAACTCCTACGAGCAGTACTTC.

This clonotype occurred many times. The genes are TRBV24-1 and TRBJ2-7; 10 positions agree with TRBD1. From germline, CDR1 is KGHDR and CDR2 SFDVKD. J lost 3 bases, V lost 3 bases, and 4 bases had no gene match. This CDR3 is built from 15 residues. The DNA for the CDR3 is TGTGCCACCAGTGATACTGACAGGGGGCTCTACGAGCAGTACTTC. As protein: CATSDTDRGLYEQYF.

This clonotype was picked up many times. The chain employs TRBV5-4 and TRBJ1-2; D is undetermined. The CDR3 consists of 12 residues. Germline loops: CDR1 SGHNT, CDR2 YYREEE (reference sequence). Between the trimmed V and J ends, which lost 1 base and 6 bases, there was a span of 7 bases. CDR3 protein: CASSLRLDGYTF. CDR3 DNA sequence: TGTGCCAGCAGCTTGAGGCTCGATGGCTACACCTTC.

This clonotype is a singleton in its sample. This chain links TRBV20-1 with TRBJ2-2, with 7 bases that match TRBD1. This CDR3 is 14 amino acids long. The germline V gene has CDR1 DFQATT and CDR2 SNEGSKA (reference sequence). J lost 3 bases, V lost 6 bases, and 7 bases had no gene match. The CDR3 protein is CSAATGRDTGELFF. CDR3 DNA sequence: TGCAGTGCGGCGACAGGGAGAGACACCGGGGAGCTGTTTTTT.

The chain combines TRBV19 with TRBJ2-1, with D maybe TRBD1 (6 bases). In germline, CDR1 is LNHDA, CDR2 SQIVND (reference sequence). Between the trimmed V and J ends, which lost 5 bases and 7 bases, there was a span of 18 bases. The CDR3 consists of 15 residues. Here the CDR3 reads CASSSPGAFQNEQFF. CDR3 bases: TGTGCCAGTAGTTCCCCAGGGGCCTTCCAGAATGAGCAGTTCTTC.

Regarding this clonotype: A much larger clone lies a single base off, so this may be a read error. This rearrangement joins TRBV9 to TRBJ1-1, with a possible D match to TRBD1 (6 bases). The germline CDR1 and CDR2 sequences are SGDLS and YYNGEE. V lost 4 bases to trimming and J lost 2 bases, with 21 bases between them. This CDR3 comprises 17 residues. The CDR3 region has the DNA TGTGCCAGCAGCCAAGTTGCTACCGGGACATTCAACACTGAAGCTTTCTTT. Translating gives CASSQVATGTFNTEAFF.

The chain's CDR3 is CASSDGDRHGYGYTF. CDR3 DNA sequence: TGTGCCAGCAGCGACGGGGACAGGCATGGCTATGGCTACACCTTC. The J gene is TRBJ1-2, the V gene TRBV6-1; 8 bases are a match to TRBD1. Germline assignment: CDR1 MNHNS and CDR2 SASEGT. V shed 6 bases, J shed 4 bases, and the junction held 10 bases outside the gene matches. This CDR3 comprises 15 residues.

The chain has TRBV4-1 and TRBJ2-1; tentatively, D is TRBD2 (5 bases). The CDR3 is 17 amino acids. The V end was cut by 4 bases, the J end by 1 base, with 17 bases between. The V gene's germline CDR1 is MGHRA and CDR2 YSYEKL. The CDR3 sequence is CASSRQSGGLSYNEQFF. CDR3 nucleotides: TGCGCCAGCAGCCGCCAATCGGGCGGGCTATCCTACAATGAGCAGTTCTTC.

The chain recombines TRBV10-3 with TRBJ2-5, with D hard to call. Germline lookup yields CDR1 ENHRY and CDR2 SYGVKD. With 0 bases removed from V and 4 bases from J, the gap between germline ends came to 6 bases. This CDR3 contains 13 residues. The CDR3 is CAISESFGETQYF. In DNA, the CDR3 is TGTGCCATCAGTGAGTCTTTCGGAGAGACCCAGTACTTC.

J is TRBJ1-6 and V is TRBV2, with no clear D. V was shortened by 6 bases and J by 10 bases, with 13 bases between the two germline ends. CDR1 is SNHLY and CDR2 is FYNNEI in the germline V gene. This CDR3 is built from 13 residues. The CDR3 sequence is CASRHSMGSPLHF. CDR3 nucleotide sequence: TGTGCCAGCAGGCACAGCATGGGGTCACCCCTCCACTTT.

This clonotype was detected a few times. The chain recombines TRBV3-1 with TRBJ2-7; D tentatively fits TRBD1 or TRBD2 (5 bases each). CDR3 size: 17 residues. The V end was cut by 0 bases, the J end by 3 bases, with 18 bases between. From germline, CDR1 is LGHDT and CDR2 YNNKEL (reference sequence). DNA of the CDR3: TGTGCCAGCAGCCAAGACCTATGGGACCCGAGCGGCTACGAGCAGTACTTC. This encodes CASSQDLWDPSGYEQYF.

The sample holds many counts of this clonotype. The genes are TRBV10-3 and TRBJ2-1, with 10 positions matching TRBD1. The CDR3 is made up of 15 amino acids. V shed 10 bases and J 8 bases; nucleotides not matched to a gene: 14. The germline CDR1 and CDR2 sequences are ENHRY and SYGVKD. The CDR3 is CATKAPGQGKDEQFF. The CDR3 DNA reads as TGTGCCACCAAAGCACCGGGACAGGGGAAGGATGAGCAGTTCTTC.

This clonotype was seen only a few times. The genes are TRBV15 and TRBJ2-3, with D unresolved. CDR1 and CDR2 (germline): LNHNV, YYDKDF (reference sequence). The CDR3 is made up of 15 amino acids. Trimming shortened V by 5 bases and J by 1 base, and 13 bases separated the two germline ends. Here the CDR3 reads CATSSSRAGTDTQYF. The CDR3 DNA follows: TGTGCCACCAGCTCGAGTCGGGCAGGCACAGATACGCAGTATTTT.

The gene calls are TRBV7-9 and TRBJ2-5; 9 bases map to TRBD2. Germline V CDR1 and CDR2: SEHNR, FQNEAQ (reference sequence). Losses at the gene ends were 5 bases for V and 5 bases for J; bases not matched to a gene: 9. The CDR3 totals 15 residues. The chain's CDR3 is CASSQGLASGETQYF. The DNA of the CDR3 is TGTGCCAGCAGCCAAGGACTAGCGTCGGGGGAGACCCAGTACTTC.

CDR3: CASSPQQLFRQETQYF. The CDR3 DNA reads TGTGCCAGCAGTCCCCAGCAGTTGTTTCGGCAAGAGACCCAGTACTTC. This chain joins TRBV7-8 and TRBJ2-5; D remains ambiguous. The CDR3 spans 16 residues. The V end was cut by 6 bases, the J end by 2 bases, with 19 bases between. From germline, CDR1 is SGHVS and CDR2 FQNEAQ.